Sequencing of this TCR beta chain was carried out in a study of blood T cell repertoires in COVID-19. Study-wide context: Spain, Italy and the United States supplied samples that represented acute and convalescent COVID-19.

Seattle's enrolled individuals joined amid active infection and were then monitored longitudinally. Authors' methods: Amplification from reference gene primers served as the basis for estimated nucleated cell counts. Clones were sequenced by immunoSEQ multiplex PCR, and TCRdb holds only the in-frame ones, with some missing. V, J and clone size derive from that table, while D and trimming were established from the DNA sequence. The sample consists of 300,000 to 400,000 clones, around 87% of them appearing once. This CDR3 comprises 13 residues. Losses at the gene ends were 11 bases for V and 1 base for J; bases not matched to a gene: 4. Germline assignment: CDR1 ENHRY and CDR2 SYGVKD.

The clonotype originates from a woman aged 55-69 years with COVID-19, enrolled during active disease. The specimen sequenced was peripheral blood. The V call is TRBV10-3, the J call TRBJ2-2; 7 nucleotides match TRBD2. CDR3 in DNA: TGTGCCTCCCGGGGGGAGAACACCGGGGAGCTGTTTTTT. Protein sequence: CASRGENTGELFF.